The 23 T cell receptor beta chains presented below share a single source sample, sequenced in a study of cytomegalovirus exposure and HLA in healthy donors. Use of 60 Vbeta and 13 Jbeta primers characterized the PCR. Data came from immunoSEQ multiplex PCR; TCRdb stores just in-frame clones and leaves some out. The repertoire holds more than 85,000 clones, around 77% seen once, with approximately 8% in the top ten. The material sequenced was PBMCs. The receptors here all came from a female donor in good health and CMV-seronegative.

The V and J genes are TRBV6-5 and TRBJ2-7; perhaps TRBD1 as D (6 bases). Germline V gives CDR1 MNHEY, CDR2 SVGAGI. This CDR3 region has 13 residues. V was trimmed by 4 bases and J by 2 bases, leaving 9 bases between them. The CDR3 DNA sequence: TGTGCCAGCAGTTGGGACACCCCCTACGAGCAGTACTTC. It translates to CASSWDTPYEQYF.

The chain has TRBV6-5 and TRBJ1-1; no clear D. The germline V gene encodes CDR1 MNHEY and CDR2 SVGAGI. CDR3 length: 15 amino acids. The V end lost 6 bases, the J end lost 1 base, and 15 bases lay between the germline ends. Written as DNA, the CDR3 is TGTGCCAGCAGCAAAAGCGGACGGAAGAACACTGAAGCTTTCTTT. Its protein is CASSKSGRKNTEAFF.

The chain combines TRBV25-1 with TRBJ2-3; no clear D. The CDR3 contains 11 residues. Between the trimmed V and J ends, which lost 4 bases and 5 bases, there was a span of 4 bases. Germline V CDR1 and CDR2: MGHDK, SYGVNS. The DNA for the CDR3 is TGTGCCAGCAGTGCAGGAGATACGCAGTATTTT. It codes for CASSAGDTQYF. Together with reference TRBV25-1 and TRBJ2-3, the CDR3 gives the full variable domain: EADIYQTPRYLVIGTGKKITLECSQTMGHDKMYWYQQDPGMELHLIHYSYGVNSTEKGDLSSESTVSRIRTEHFPLTLESARPSHTSQYLCASSAGDTQYFGPGTRLTVL.

This sequence joins TRBV5-1 and TRBJ2-7, with D unresolved. Germline-derived CDR1 and CDR2 are SGHRS and YFSETQ. Trimming cost V 6 bases and J 6 bases, with 19 bases left between them. The CDR3 extends over 14 amino acids. The CDR3 nucleotides are TGCGCCAGCAACCCCTATTACGCCGGTGGCGAGCAGTACTTC. Encoded protein: CASNPYYAGGEQYF.

The rearrangement joins TRBV29-1 to TRBJ1-1; the D is unclear. The CDR3 loop spans 13 amino acids. Germline CDR1 is SQVTM and CDR2 is ANQGSEA. V shed 2 bases and J shed 0 bases, with 7 bases lying between them. As DNA, the CDR3 is TGCAGCGTTGAACTAGCCTTGAACACTGAAGCTTTCTTT. Translation: CSVELALNTEAFF.

V gene TRBV2 combines with J gene TRBJ1-6; 7 bases map to TRBD1. Trimming removed 7 bases from V and 7 bases from J; junction bases left unmatched: 7. Germline V gene data show CDR1 as SNHLY and CDR2 as FYNNEI. This CDR3 has 14 amino acids. This CDR3 is CASTQDRDNSPLHF. CDR3 bases: TGTGCCAGCACCCAAGACAGGGACAATTCACCCCTCCACTTT.

The chain is built from TRBV5-1 and TRBJ1-2; D unresolved. The CDR3 sequence is 15 residues long. Germline-derived CDR1 and CDR2 are SGHRS and YFSETQ. Trimming removed 4 bases at V and 0 bases at J, with 13 bases between. Written as DNA, the CDR3 is TGCGCCAGCAGCCCACGACTGGATGCTAACTATGGCTACACCTTC. This encodes CASSPRLDANYGYTF.

V and J are TRBV10-3 and TRBJ2-1; 10 bases map to TRBD2. Trimming at V came to 10 bases and at J to 8 bases, leaving 11 bases not matched to a gene. Germline CDR1 ENHRY, CDR2 SYGVKD. This CDR3 spans 14 amino acids. The CDR3 sequence: CATGSGRAVDEQFF. The CDR3 region has the DNA TGTGCCACGGGAAGCGGGAGGGCCGTCGATGAGCAGTTCTTC.

Written as DNA, the CDR3 is TGTGCCAGCAGCTCCGCGGGGGGGGGAGCTTTCTTT. Its translation is CASSSAGGGAFF. This rearrangement joins TRBV6-4 to TRBJ1-1; D perhaps matches TRBD1 (5 bases). Trimming took off 6 bases at V and 10 bases at J, with 15 bases between the two ends. The CDR3 spans 12 residues. In germline, CDR1 is MRHNA, CDR2 SNTAGT.

V is TRBV7-3 and J is TRBJ1-2, with 10 bases aligning to TRBD1. Trimming at V came to 1 base and at J to 7 bases, leaving 6 bases not matched to a gene. The CDR3 loop spans 15 amino acids. CDR1 and CDR2 (germline): SGHTA, FQGTGA. The CDR3 protein is CASSLNAGQGGGYTF. CDR3 bases: TGTGCCAGCAGCTTAAACGCAGGACAGGGGGGTGGCTACACCTTC.

The count of this clone is one. The chain is built from TRBV5-4 and TRBJ2-2; 8 positions agree with TRBD2. Germline lookup yields CDR1 SGHNT and CDR2 YYREEE (reference sequence). The V and J ends lost 0 bases and 0 bases, in that order; junction bases with no gene match: 7. This CDR3 is 18 amino acids long. The CDR3 region is CASSLAGAGAANTGELFF. The CDR3 region has the DNA TGTGCCAGCAGCTTGGCGGGAGCGGGGGCCGCGAACACCGGGGAGCTGTTTTTT.

The chain is built from TRBV11-3 and TRBJ2-5, with D possibly being TRBD1 (6 bases). This CDR3 spans 14 amino acids. Germline CDR1 SGHNT, CDR2 YENEEA. V shed 4 bases and J shed 1 base, with 10 bases lying between them. The chain's CDR3 is CASSSGQTQETQYF. In nucleotides, the CDR3 is TGTGCCAGCAGCTCCGGACAGACCCAAGAGACCCAGTACTTC.

The chain is built from TRBV14 and TRBJ2-7; TRBD2 might be the D (6 bases). The CDR3 runs 12 residues. Germline V gene data show CDR1 as SGHDN and CDR2 as FVKESK. V was shortened by 8 bases and J by 7 bases, with 15 bases between the two germline ends. The CDR3 sequence is CASHGPAGEQYF. The CDR3 nucleotides read TGTGCCAGCCACGGACCGGCGGGGGAGCAGTACTTC.

This chain joins TRBV11-3 and TRBJ2-7; perhaps TRBD2 as D (6 bases). Germline CDR1 reads SGHNT; CDR2 reads YENEEA. Deletions cut 1 base from V and 4 bases from J, with 11 bases between. The length of the CDR3 is 14 residues. The CDR3 nucleotides are TGTGCCAGCAGCTTAGGGAGGGCCCCTTACGAGCAGTACTTC. This translates into CASSLGRAPYEQYF. Full variable domain (missing parts from reference TRBV11-3 and TRBJ2-7): EAGVVQSPRYKIIEKKQPVAFWCNPISGHNTLYWYLQNLGQGPELLIRYENEEAVDDSQLPKDRFSAERLKGVDSTLKIQPAELGDSAVYLCASSLGRAPYEQYFGPGTRLTVT.

The sample holds a few counts of this clone. This chain uses TRBV10-3 with TRBJ2-1; no clear D. The V and J ends lost 9 bases and 9 bases respectively, with 12 bases between them. CDR3 length: 11 residues. The germline V gene encodes CDR1 ENHRY and CDR2 SYGVKD. CDR3 coding DNA: TGTGCCATACGACAAGTAGGTGAGCAGTTCTTC. As protein: CAIRQVGEQFF.

The chain couples TRBV19 to TRBJ1-5, with TRBD1 identical over 9 bases. This CDR3 is 15 amino acids long. The junction had 9 bases not matched to a gene; V was cut back by 5 bases and J by 7 bases. The germline CDR1 and CDR2 sequences are LNHDA and SQIVND (reference sequence). The CDR3 loop reads CASSVDRGSAQPQHF. In DNA form, the CDR3 reads TGTGCCAGTAGTGTGGACAGGGGATCTGCGCAGCCCCAGCATTTT.

The chain joins TRBV28 to TRBJ2-2, with D uncertain. V was cut by 4 bases and J by 6 bases, with 9 bases left in between. The germline CDR1 and CDR2 sequences are MDHEN and SYDVKM. The CDR3 has 13 residues. The CDR3 DNA reads TGTGCCAGCAGTTACACCCCCCCCGGGGAGCTGTTTTTT. The encoded protein is CASSYTPPGELFF.

With regard to this clone: A junction end diverges from the germline sequence, so it may reflect a read error. This chain's CDR3 is CASSLGTSVNEQFF. The CDR3 coding sequence is TGTGCTAGCAGCTTGGGGACTAGCGTAAATGAGCAGTTCTTC. This chain links TRBV7-7 with TRBJ2-1; 10 nucleotides align to TRBD2. Looked up from germline, CDR1 is SSHAT and CDR2 is FNYEAQ (reference sequence). CDR3 length: 14 amino acids.

In DNA, the CDR3 is TGCGCCAGCATGGGGGGGGAATCTGATACCGGGGAGCTGTTTTTT. Its protein is CASMGGESDTGELFF. The chain couples TRBV5-1 to TRBJ2-2, with 7 nucleotides matching TRBD2. CDR3 size: 15 residues. With 6 bases clipped from V and 5 bases from J, the junction kept 10 bases outside the gene matches. Per the germline V gene, CDR1 is SGHRS and CDR2 is YFSETQ.

The chain is built from TRBV6-5 and TRBJ1-2; D is possibly TRBD1 (5 bases). CDR3 length equals 13 residues. Trimming left V 6 bases short and J 2 bases short, with 10 bases between. Germline values: CDR1 MNHEY, CDR2 SVGAGI. CDR3 in DNA: TGTGCCAGCAGGACAGATCTAAACTATGGCTACACCTTC. It yields the protein CASRTDLNYGYTF.

V and J are TRBV27 and TRBJ2-7; D uncertain. This CDR3 comprises 13 residues. CDR1 and CDR2 (germline): MNHEY, SMNVEV (reference sequence). With 3 bases removed from V and 2 bases from J, the gap between germline ends came to 8 bases. The CDR3 loop reads CASSLARTYEQYF. The CDR3 region has the DNA TGTGCCAGCAGTTTGGCCAGAACCTACGAGCAGTACTTC.

This chain connects TRBV7-3 to TRBJ2-3; 9 bases are shared with TRBD2. The ends lost 5 bases at V and 3 bases at J; junction bases unmatched: 9. Per germline, CDR1 SGHTA and CDR2 FQGTGA. The CDR3 contains 16 residues. The CDR3 loop is CASSTPLAGATDTQYF. CDR3 nucleotide sequence: TGTGCCAGCAGCACCCCTTTAGCGGGGGCGACAGATACGCAGTATTTT.

This chain links TRBV5-4 with TRBJ2-5; D remains unclear. Per germline, CDR1 SGHNT and CDR2 YYREEE (reference sequence). V lost 3 bases and J 4 bases, leaving 13 bases between the germline ends. This CDR3 region has 14 residues. In DNA, the CDR3 is TGTGCCAGCAGCTGGTTTGCGGCAGTAGAGACCCAGTACTTC. Translated, it gives CASSWFAAVETQYF.